Each of the 22 T cell receptor beta chains below was sequenced from the same sample in a study of blood T cell repertoires in COVID-19. Clones were read by immunoSEQ multiplex PCR, and TCRdb kept only the in-frame ones, dropping some. Of under 75,000 clones listed, approximately 82% are singletons. The specimen sequenced was peripheral blood. The receptor source for this set is a human donor in a cohort sampled during active COVID-19.

This clone has more than one count but fewer than ten. The chain is built from TRBV2 and TRBJ2-7; weak D call: TRBD2 (6 bases). Germline CDR1 is SNHLY and CDR2 is FYNNEI. This CDR3 has 12 residues. V was cut by 6 bases and J by 3 bases, with 9 bases left in between. CDR3 sequence reads: CASRDYNYEQYF. CDR3 coding DNA: TGTGCCAGCAGGGACTATAACTACGAGCAGTACTTC. The variable domain in full, completed from reference TRBV2 and TRBJ2-7, reads EPEVTQTPSHQVTQMGQEVILRCVPISNHLYFYWYRQILGQKVEFLVSFYNNEISEKSEIFDDQFSVERPDGSNFTLKIRSTKLEDSAMYFCASRDYNYEQYFGPGTRLTVT.

The rearrangement joins TRBV10-3 to TRBJ2-2; tentatively, D is TRBD1 (6 bases). Germline V gene lookup returns CDR1 ENHRY and CDR2 SYGVKD. The CDR3 runs to 14 residues. V shed 9 bases and J shed 4 bases, with 15 bases lying between them. Here the CDR3 DNA reads TGTGCCATGGGCGCAGGGGTGGTCACCGGGGAGCTGTTTTTT. As protein: CAMGAGVVTGELFF.

This chain uses TRBV6-5 with TRBJ2-7; a possible D gene is TRBD1 (7 bases). CDR3 size: 15 residues. Germline-derived CDR1 and CDR2 are MNHEY and SVGAGI. V gave up 4 bases and J gave up 2 bases, with 15 bases separating them. DNA of the CDR3: TGTGCCAGCAGTTTGTCCAGGGGGGAAGCCTACGAGCAGTACTTC. Translation gives CASSLSRGEAYEQYF.

This rearrangement joins TRBV27 to TRBJ2-5, with 7 nucleotides matching TRBD2. The germline CDR1 and CDR2 sequences are MNHEY and SMNVEV (reference sequence). V gave up 0 bases and J gave up 2 bases; unmatched junction bases: 9. The CDR3 length is 17 residues. CDR3 in amino acids: CASSLSSSGALQETQYF. The CDR3 DNA reads TGTGCCAGCAGTTTATCATCCAGCGGGGCCCTACAAGAGACCCAGTACTTC.

This rearrangement joins TRBV2 to TRBJ1-1, with a weak D call TRBD1 (6 bases). The CDR3 runs 14 residues. Germline V gene sequence: CDR1 SNHLY, CDR2 FYNNEI. The V gene lost 8 bases and the J gene lost 1 base, with 14 bases spanning the gap. The CDR3 region has the DNA TGTGCCAGCGGAGACCGGACAGCGAACACTGAAGCTTTCTTT. Translation: CASGDRTANTEAFF.

The chain employs TRBV20-1 and TRBJ2-3; TRBD2 matches at 8 bases. The CDR3 extends over 14 amino acids. Losses at the gene ends were 3 bases for V and 4 bases for J; bases not matched to a gene: 6. The germline V gene has CDR1 DFQATT and CDR2 SNEGSKA (reference sequence). The CDR3 DNA reads TGCAGTGCTAGTGCCAGGACTAGCCCAGATACGCAGTATTTT. Residues: CSASARTSPDTQYF.

This chain uses TRBV12-3 or TRBV12-4 with TRBJ2-4; TRBD1 is a possible D gene (5 bases). The germline V and J ends were trimmed by 6 bases and 11 bases, with 14 bases remaining between them. This CDR3 has 12 amino acids. The CDR3 loop reads CASSPSGLLQYF. The CDR3, as DNA: TGTGCCAGCAGCCCCTCAGGGCTGCTTCAGTACTTC.

This clone was picked up one time. The chain carries TRBV6-6 and TRBJ1-2; 7 nucleotides line up with TRBD1. V gave up 6 bases and J gave up 2 bases; unmatched junction bases: 3. This CDR3 is built from 13 residues. Germline-derived CDR1 and CDR2 are MNHNY and SVGAGI (reference sequence). The CDR3 loop reads CASSPTGNYGYTF. In nucleotides, the CDR3 is TGTGCCAGCAGCCCGACAGGGAACTATGGCTACACCTTC.

The chain's CDR3 is CASSVIGGLIGETQYF. In DNA form, the CDR3 reads TGTGCCAGCAGCGTCATCGGGGGGCTAATCGGGGAGACCCAGTACTTC. The chain recombines TRBV9 with TRBJ2-5, with a tentative D call TRBD2 (7 bases). CDR3 size: 16 residues. Trimming stripped 2 bases from V and 5 bases from J, with 19 bases between. Germline CDR1 and CDR2: SGDLS and YYNGEE.

J is TRBJ1-2 and V is TRBV6-6, with 7 positions matching TRBD1. Germline assignment: CDR1 MNHNY and CDR2 SVGAGI (reference sequence). The CDR3 is 13 amino acids. Losses at the gene ends were 5 bases for V and 6 bases for J; bases not matched to a gene: 6. The CDR3 DNA follows: TGTGCCAGCAGTCCTACAGGGGTCAATGGCTACACCTTC. The encoded protein is CASSPTGVNGYTF.

The chain recombines TRBV9 with TRBJ1-4, with D perhaps matching TRBD1 (5 bases). Germline assignment: CDR1 SGDLS and CDR2 YYNGEE. V was pared by 4 bases and J by 4 bases, with 17 bases between. The CDR3 is made up of 16 amino acids. CDR3 amino acids: CASSLRDRSLNEKLFF. CDR3 coding DNA: TGTGCCAGCAGCCTCCGAGACAGAAGCCTTAATGAAAAACTGTTTTTT.

The CDR3 is CASSLQREYNEQFF. For the CDR3, the DNA is TGTGCCAGCAGCCTCCAGCGGGAGTACAATGAGCAGTTCTTC. The chain is built from TRBV5-4 and TRBJ2-1; 8 nucleotides match TRBD2. The CDR3 is 14 amino acids. Germline loops: CDR1 SGHNT, CDR2 YYREEE (reference sequence). J lost 4 bases, V lost 4 bases, and 4 bases had no gene match. Supplemented by reference TRBV5-4 and TRBJ2-1, the full variable domain reads ETGVTQSPTHLIKTRGQQVTLRCSSQSGHNTVSWYQQALGQGPQFIFQYYREEENGRGNFPPRFSGLQFPNYSSELNVNALELDDSALYLCASSLQREYNEQFFGPGTRLTVL.

The CDR3 bases are TGTGCCAGCAGCCCCATCGGTAGCGGGAGGGCCCTTCCCGGGGAGCTGTTTTTT. Translation gives CASSPIGSGRALPGELFF. This rearrangement joins TRBV7-3 to TRBJ2-2; 11 positions agree with TRBD2. Losses at the gene ends were 5 bases for V and 6 bases for J; bases not matched to a gene: 14. The CDR3 has 18 amino acids. The germline V gene encodes CDR1 SGHTA and CDR2 FQGTGA.

This chain links TRBV5-6 with TRBJ1-2; D gene ambiguous. Germline values: CDR1 SGHDT, CDR2 YYEEEE. There are 13 residues in the CDR3. Trimming took 0 bases from V and 5 from J, leaving 8 bases between them. Here the CDR3 DNA reads TGTGCCAGCAGCTTGGAACAGAAATATGGCTACACCTTC. Protein: CASSLEQKYGYTF.

CDR3 sequence: CASSLGVGNTQYF. For the CDR3, the DNA is TGTGCCAGCAGCTTAGGGGTCGGGAATACGCAGTATTTT. This chain links TRBV7-2 with TRBJ2-3; tentative D call: TRBD2 (5 bases). CDR1 and CDR2 from the germline V gene are SGHTA and FQGNSA. The CDR3 has 13 amino acids. The ends were cut back, 1 base at V and 7 bases at J, with 9 bases in the middle.

This clone was seen just once. The chain is built from TRBV11-2 and TRBJ1-2; D not resolved. Germline-derived CDR1 and CDR2 are SGHAT and FQNNGV. The V end was cut by 1 base, the J end by 4 bases, with 13 bases between. The CDR3 length is 15 residues. As DNA, the CDR3 is TGTGCCAGCAGCTTAGGAGGGTTCTCAGGCTATGGCTACACCTTC. This encodes CASSLGGFSGYGYTF.

The gene calls are TRBV7-8 and TRBJ1-5; no clear D gene. Trimming removed 0 bases from V and 4 bases from J, with 4 bases in between. The germline V gene has CDR1 SGHVS and CDR2 FQNEAQ. This CDR3 is built from 13 residues. The CDR3 sequence is CASSLASNQPQHF. The DNA of the CDR3 is TGTGCCAGCAGCTTAGCTTCGAATCAGCCCCAGCATTTT.

The chain carries TRBV18 and TRBJ2-7; D call uncertain. CDR1 and CDR2 (germline): KGHSH, LQKENI. This CDR3 region has 12 residues. The V end was cut by 6 bases, the J end by 0 bases, with 6 bases between. The CDR3 reads CASSGASYEQYF. CDR3 nucleotide sequence: TGTGCCAGCTCTGGAGCCTCCTACGAGCAGTACTTC.

This clone was seen a handful of times. The genes are TRBV30 and TRBJ2-1, with TRBD1 as a possible D gene (5 bases). From germline, CDR1 is GTSNPN and CDR2 SVGIG (reference sequence). The length of the CDR3 is 15 residues. The V end lost 2 bases, the J end lost 1 base, and 12 bases lay between the germline ends. CDR3 loop: CAWSPPRGSYNEQFF. DNA for the CDR3: TGTGCCTGGAGTCCACCTAGGGGTTCCTACAATGAGCAGTTCTTC. Full variable domain (remainder filled in from reference TRBV30 and TRBJ2-1): SQTIHQWPATLVQPVGSPLSLECTVEGTSNPNLYWYRQAAGRGLQLLFYSVGIGQISSEVPQNLSASRPQDRQFILSSKKLLLSDSGFYLCAWSPPRGSYNEQFFGPGTRLTVL.

The chain carries TRBV6-5 and TRBJ2-1; 8 nucleotides agree with TRBD1. The V gene's germline CDR1 is MNHEY and CDR2 SVGAGI. With 2 bases clipped from V and 3 bases from J, the junction kept 3 bases outside the gene matches. This CDR3 has 15 amino acids. The CDR3 bases are TGTGCCAGCAGTTACCGGGACAGGATCTACAATGAGCAGTTCTTC. This sequence encodes CASSYRDRIYNEQFF.

The table lists this clone with a count of one. This rearrangement joins TRBV5-1 to TRBJ2-2; tentative D call: TRBD2 (6 bases). The CDR3 is 17 residues long. Germline CDR1 SGHRS, CDR2 YFSETQ. Trimming pared 5 bases from V and 1 base from J, leaving 18 bases between. CDR3 sequence reads: CASRTTVTSWNTGELFF. Written as DNA, the CDR3 is TGCGCCAGCAGGACGACCGTAACTAGCTGGAACACCGGGGAGCTGTTTTTT.

V is TRBV19 and J is TRBJ1-2; a possible D gene is TRBD1 (5 bases). The V end was cut by 3 bases, the J end by 8 bases, with 13 bases between. Looked up from germline, CDR1 is LNHDA and CDR2 is SQIVND (reference sequence). This CDR3 has 13 residues. The CDR3 DNA is TGTGCCAGTAGTATGAGGGACTCCCACGGCTACACCTTC. It codes for CASSMRDSHGYTF.